The TCR beta chain under discussion was sequenced for a study of cytomegalovirus exposure and HLA in healthy donors. General observations from the study: A classifier reportedly called cytomegalovirus status with high sensitivity and specificity. Among TCR sequences, most were rare, though some public TCRs appeared in many donors. A few CMV-associated chains were confirmed in vitro to be specific for CMV antigens.

Sequenced by immunoSEQ multiplex PCR; TCRdb stores in-frame clones only, minus some. The data contain 110,000 or so clones, about nine tenths of them singletons. The donors were members of the validation cohort comprising approximately 120 subjects, separate from the roughly 700-subject first cohort. The sample holds a few counts of this clone. The antigen is not known. This CDR3 region has 15 residues. Germline V lookup: CDR1 MGHRA, CDR2 YSYEKL. The ends lost 2 bases at V and 5 bases at J; junction bases unmatched: 7. This chain links TRBV4-1 with TRBJ1-2, with 8 bases fitting TRBD1. The clonotype was recovered from a man aged 18 to 30 in good health and CMV-seropositive. The sample was PBMCs. The CDR3 is CASSQLPGGAYGYTF. As DNA, the CDR3 is TGCGCCAGCAGCCAACTCCCAGGGGGCGCGTATGGCTACACCTTC.